The clone carrying this T cell receptor beta chain was seen just once. The CDR3 totals 15 residues. V was clipped by 5 bases and J by 1 base, with 14 bases between them. The germline gives CDR1 SGHVS, CDR2 FQNEAQ. This sample is part of a study of T cells in localized non-small cell lung cancer. Method: immunoSEQ multiplex PCR; TCRdb's copy keeps in-frame clones and lacks some. This sample yields 26,000 or so clones, of which 80% to 90% are seen a single time; roughly 7.3% belongs to the top ten. Source: peripheral blood, taken before any cancer treatment. The clonotype comes from a male donor aged 60 or over with stage I lung adenocarcinoma. The J gene is TRBJ1-2, the V gene TRBV7-8, with a weak D call TRBD1 (5 bases). CDR3 in amino acids: CASSPGTGLNYGYTF. CDR3 coding DNA: TGTGCCAGCAGCCCGGGGACTGGACTTAACTATGGCTACACCTTC.